This T cell receptor (beta chain) was obtained from a study of molecular identifiers for immune sequencing clone quantification (dated by TCRdb to 2017 to 2018). Regarding the research as a whole: For a replicate experiment, the RNA from either about 20,000 or 100,000 naive CD8 T cells was divided into five aliquots, and four of those aliquots went on to sequencing. CD8 T cells were used in a methods study to benchmark molecular-identifier clustering-based TCR repertoire sequencing (MIDCIRS) and TCR RNA copy counting.

General study outcomes and caveats: Modeling gave around 3 recovered TCR RNA copies per cell versus roughly 10 by digital PCR, implying approximately 30% capture efficiency. Highly expanded clone sizes could be underestimated because identical TCR molecules may share a barcode. Even against a background of approximately 1 million naive CD8 T cells, spiked-in Jurkat TCR RNA amounting to a single cell's worth was reported to be detectable. When barcode sub-clustering was left out, chimeric consensus sequences inflated TCR diversity, with chimeras reaching as high as 47%. In CMV-specific effector cells, clones with more than 20 RNA copies contained over 99% of molecules, whereas in naive cells such clones contained under 1% of molecules. Spiked-in Jurkat TCR RNA (roughly 10 copies' worth), which is not part of the donor repertoire, was contained in the naive libraries.

Libraries were built with PCR. This sample was sequenced with an Illumina HiSeq 4000. Bulk TCR libraries were prepared as previously described, using TCR primers listed in Table S5. Purification of total RNA was performed with the Qiagen AllPrep DNA/RNA kit. Before any analysis, reads coming from multiple sequencing runs of the same library were combined into one pool. Concerning the study's data processing: Only reads with exact TCR constant sequence were kept, trimmed to 150 nt, and grouped by their 12-nt molecular barcodes. Within each barcode group, reads were sub-clustered at a 15% Levenshtein threshold, and quality-weighted consensus sequences were built per RNA molecule. Non-functional sequences were excluded, and lower-count sequences lying one edit away from another sequence were also excluded. Based on a fit of two negative binomial distributions, barcode sub-clusters having less than 20% of the maximum read count were discarded. The public reads were reanalyzed by TCRdb: fastp trimming at Q25, MiXCR alignment, in-frame beta chains only. Duplicate CDR3 protein sequences are folded into a single record with the most common DNA and genes. TCRdb's processing, not the authors' own work, is the source of the V and J calls. Here the sample has about 640,000 distinct CDR3 sequences; 20% occur a single time. About 0.9% of the sample is held by the ten biggest clonotypes.

V sheds 7 bases and J sheds 2 bases, leaving 11 bases between their ends. The germline V gene encodes CDR1 SGDLS and CDR2 YYNGEE. Including the terminal cysteine and phenylalanine, the CDR3 comprises 13 residues. Here the CDR3 DNA is all that survives: 39 bases in frame from base 1. This clonotype was detected ten times or more. Its antigen target is currently unknown. Base-call qualities are not available, and no considerably larger clone is one nucleotide away. Libraries of naive CD8 T cells were generated from about 20,000 to 1,000,000 sorted cells, with 10%, 30% or 50% of the purified RNA used. On a BD FACSAria II, naive CD8 T cells were FACS-sorted as CD8+CD4-CCR7+CD45RA+ and collected into RLT Plus buffer. Detection sensitivity was tested by spiking Jurkat RNA equal to roughly ten TCR copies' worth into samples containing 20,000-1,000,000 naive CD8 T cells. Enrichment of CD8 T cells was performed with RosetteSep CD8+ T Cell Enrichment Cocktail and Ficoll-Paque, after which ACK red cell lysis was carried out.

The sequence was collected from a human donor in good health. Some libraries in this study had Jurkat cell RNA spiked in. This receptor chain uses TRBV9 and TRBJ2-3; too little of a D gene remains to name it. What was sequenced was naive CD8+ T cells from blood, with Jurkat cell RNA spiked in. This specimen's cell subset or site label, interpreted: FACS-sorted CD8+CD4-CCR7+CD45RA+ naive T cells. The DNA sequence is TGTGCCAGCGCGGCGGAGAACACAGATACGCAGTATTTT. This translates into CASAAENTDTQYF.